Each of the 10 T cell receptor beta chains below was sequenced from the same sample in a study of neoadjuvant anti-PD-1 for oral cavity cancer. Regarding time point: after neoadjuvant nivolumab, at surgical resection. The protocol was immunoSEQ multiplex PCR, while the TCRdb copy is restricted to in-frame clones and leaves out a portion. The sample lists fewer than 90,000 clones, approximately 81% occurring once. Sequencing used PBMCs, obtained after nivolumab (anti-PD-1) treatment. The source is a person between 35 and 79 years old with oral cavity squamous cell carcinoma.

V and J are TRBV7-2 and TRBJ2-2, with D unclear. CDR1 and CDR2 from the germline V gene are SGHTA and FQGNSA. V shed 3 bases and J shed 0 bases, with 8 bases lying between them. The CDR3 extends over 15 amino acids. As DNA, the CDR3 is TGTGCCAGCAGCTTGTGGTCCGCGAACACCGGGGAGCTGTTTTTT. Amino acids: CASSLWSANTGELFF.

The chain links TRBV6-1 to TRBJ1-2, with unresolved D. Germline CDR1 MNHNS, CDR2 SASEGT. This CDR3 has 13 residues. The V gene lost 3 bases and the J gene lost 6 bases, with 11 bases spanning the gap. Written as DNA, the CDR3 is TGTGCCAGCAGTGATAAGGATATAGATGGCTACACCTTC. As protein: CASSDKDIDGYTF.

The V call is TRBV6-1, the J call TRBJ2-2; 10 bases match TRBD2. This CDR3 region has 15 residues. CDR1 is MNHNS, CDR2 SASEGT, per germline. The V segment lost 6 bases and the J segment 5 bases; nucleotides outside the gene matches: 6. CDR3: CASRRGLAQTGELFF. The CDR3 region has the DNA TGTGCCAGCAGGCGGGGACTAGCGCAAACCGGGGAGCTGTTTTTT.

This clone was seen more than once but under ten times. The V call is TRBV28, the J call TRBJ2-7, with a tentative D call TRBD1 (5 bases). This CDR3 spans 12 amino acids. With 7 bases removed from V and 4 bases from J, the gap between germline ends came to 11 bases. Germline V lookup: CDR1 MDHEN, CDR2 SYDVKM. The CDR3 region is CASTPGRYEQYF. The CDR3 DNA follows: TGTGCCAGCACCCCAGGGCGGTACGAGCAGTACTTC.

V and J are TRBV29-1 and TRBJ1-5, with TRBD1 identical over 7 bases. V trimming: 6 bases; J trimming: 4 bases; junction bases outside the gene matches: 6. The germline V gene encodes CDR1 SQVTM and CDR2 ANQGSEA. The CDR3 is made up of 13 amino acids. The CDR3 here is CSVIDRENQPQHF. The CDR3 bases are TGCAGCGTCATCGACAGGGAGAATCAGCCCCAGCATTTT.

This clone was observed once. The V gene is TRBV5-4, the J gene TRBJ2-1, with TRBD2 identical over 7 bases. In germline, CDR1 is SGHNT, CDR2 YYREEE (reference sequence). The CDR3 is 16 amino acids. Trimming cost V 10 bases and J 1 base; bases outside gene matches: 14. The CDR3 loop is CASSLSAGASYNEQFF. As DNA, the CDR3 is TGTGCCTCCAGCTTAAGTGCGGGAGCGTCCTACAATGAGCAGTTCTTC.

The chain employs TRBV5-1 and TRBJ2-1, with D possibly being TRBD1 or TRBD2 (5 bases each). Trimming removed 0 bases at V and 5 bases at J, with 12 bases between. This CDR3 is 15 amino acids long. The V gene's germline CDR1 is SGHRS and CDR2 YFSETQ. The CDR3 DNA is TGCGCCAGCAGCTTGGTTCCGGGGCAGCACAATGAGCAGTTCTTC. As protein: CASSLVPGQHNEQFF. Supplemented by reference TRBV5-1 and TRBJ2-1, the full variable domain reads KAGVTQTPRYLIKTRGQQVTLSCSPISGHRSVSWYQQTPGQGLQFLFEYFSETQRNKGNFPGRFSGRQFSNSRSEMNVSTLELGDSALYLCASSLVPGQHNEQFFGPGTRLTVL.

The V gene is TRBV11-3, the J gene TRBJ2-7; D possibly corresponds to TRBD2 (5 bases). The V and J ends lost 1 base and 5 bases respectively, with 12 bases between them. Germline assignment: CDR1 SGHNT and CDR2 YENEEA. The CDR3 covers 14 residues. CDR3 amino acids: CASSLGRGSHEQYF. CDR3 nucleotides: TGTGCCAGCAGCTTAGGTCGGGGTTCGCACGAGCAGTACTTC. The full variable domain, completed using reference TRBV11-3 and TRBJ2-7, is EAGVVQSPRYKIIEKKQPVAFWCNPISGHNTLYWYLQNLGQGPELLIRYENEEAVDDSQLPKDRFSAERLKGVDSTLKIQPAELGDSAVYLCASSLGRGSHEQYFGPGTRLTVT.

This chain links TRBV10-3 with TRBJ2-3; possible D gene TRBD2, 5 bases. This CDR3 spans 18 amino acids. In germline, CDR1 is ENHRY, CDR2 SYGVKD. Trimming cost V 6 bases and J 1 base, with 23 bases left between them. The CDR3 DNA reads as TGTGCCATCAGCACCCCCGCTTGGGGTAGCGATCGCACAGATACGCAGTATTTT. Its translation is CAISTPAWGSDRTDTQYF.

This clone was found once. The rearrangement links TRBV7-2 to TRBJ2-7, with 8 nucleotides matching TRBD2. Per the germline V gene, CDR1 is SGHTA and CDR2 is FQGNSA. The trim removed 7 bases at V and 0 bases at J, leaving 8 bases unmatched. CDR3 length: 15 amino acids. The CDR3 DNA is TGTGCCAGCACTTTGGTAGCGGGAAGCTCCTACGAGCAGTACTTC. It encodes CASTLVAGSSYEQYF.